What follows are 7 T cell receptor beta chains derived from one specimen sequenced in a study of response to subunit inactivated influenza vaccine. In TCRdb, the RT-PCR reads were re-called with MiXCR into one record per CDR3 protein. The table has just over 300,000 distinct CDR3 sequences, 21% seen once. Source: PBMCs from blood, taken 21 months after vaccination. The source of these receptors is a man aged 45 to 75 who received an inactivated influenza vaccine.

The chain couples TRBV4-3 to TRBJ1-2; D gene uncertain. The CDR3 runs 14 residues. CDR1 is LGHNA and CDR2 is YSLEER in the germline V gene. The V end was cut by 4 bases, the J end by 7 bases, with 16 bases between. The CDR3 region has the DNA TGCGCCAGCAGCCCCTTGAACCCGGAGGGTGGCTACACCTTC. Protein sequence: CASSPLNPEGGYTF.

The chain recombines TRBV10-3 with TRBJ2-7; the D is unclear. Germline V CDR1 and CDR2: ENHRY, SYGVKD. V lost 2 bases to trimming and J lost 6 bases, with 14 bases between them. CDR3 size: 14 residues. CDR3 sequence: CAISENRRLSEQYF. In DNA, the CDR3 is TGTGCCATCAGTGAGAACCGCCGTCTCTCCGAGCAGTACTTC.

V is TRBV6-5 and J is TRBJ2-1; 8 bases are a match to TRBD1. With 3 bases clipped from V and 3 bases from J, the junction kept 10 bases outside the gene matches. There are 17 residues in the CDR3. Per germline, CDR1 MNHEY and CDR2 SVGAGI. CDR3 sequence: CASSYIRQGPVYNEQFF. CDR3 DNA sequence: TGTGCCAGCAGTTATATAAGACAGGGGCCCGTCTACAATGAGCAGTTCTTC.

This clonotype was recorded at least ten times. This sequence joins TRBV4-2 and TRBJ1-4; D may be TRBD1 (5 bases). Germline V lookup: CDR1 LGHNA, CDR2 YNFKEQ. Trimming removed 0 bases from V and 0 bases from J, with 11 bases in between. The CDR3 contains 17 residues. The CDR3 DNA reads as TGTGCCAGCAGCCAAGATATCAGGGTTTCAACTAATGAAAAACTGTTTTTT. It yields the protein CASSQDIRVSTNEKLFF.

This clonotype showed up just a few times. The chain has TRBV4-2 and TRBJ2-3; the match to TRBD2 covers 7 bases. V trimming: 1 base; J trimming: 2 bases; junction bases outside the gene matches: 9. Germline CDR1 is LGHNA and CDR2 is YNFKEQ. The CDR3 is made up of 17 amino acids. The CDR3 DNA follows: TGTGCCAGCAGCCAAGCCTCTGGGAGGGGCTTCACAGATACGCAGTATTTT. Amino acid sequence: CASSQASGRGFTDTQYF.

This clonotype was seen a handful of times. The rearrangement joins TRBV20-1 to TRBJ2-7, with 16 bases matching TRBD2. The CDR3 sequence is 15 residues long. With V trimmed by 3 bases and J by 5 bases, 4 bases remained unmatched. From germline, CDR1 is DFQATT and CDR2 SNEGSKA (reference sequence). CDR3: CSARAGTSGGDEQYF. CDR3 in DNA: TGCAGTGCTAGGGCCGGGACTAGCGGGGGGGACGAGCAGTACTTC.

In this sample, this clonotype turned up a few times. This sequence joins TRBV5-1 and TRBJ2-2; 15 nucleotides line up with TRBD2. The ends lost 4 bases at V and 6 bases at J; junction bases unmatched: 7. The V gene's germline CDR1 is SGHRS and CDR2 YFSETQ. CDR3 length equals 17 residues. CDR3 nucleotides: TGCGCCAGCAGCCGGACTAGCGGGAGGGAAACAGCCGGGGAGCTGTTTTTT. As protein: CASSRTSGRETAGELFF. The variable domain in full, completed from reference TRBV5-1 and TRBJ2-2, reads KAGVTQTPRYLIKTRGQQVTLSCSPISGHRSVSWYQQTPGQGLQFLFEYFSETQRNKGNFPGRFSGRQFSNSRSEMNVSTLELGDSALYLCASSRTSGRETAGELFFGEGSRLTVL.